This TCR beta chain was sequenced for a study of STAT5B mutations in CD4+ large granular lymphocyte leukemia. The method was immunoSEQ multiplex PCR; TCRdb's version includes in-frame clones alone and lacks a portion of them. This sample has tens of thousands of clones; 76% occur once, and the top ten carry roughly 7%. The origin of this receptor is a human donor in good health. Sequences were obtained from CD4+ T cells from blood buffy coats.

The CDR3, as DNA: TGTGCCAGCAGCTCGATGACTAGCGGGGCCCAAGAGACCCAGTACTTC. Protein product: CASSSMTSGAQETQYF. This chain links TRBV7-6 with TRBJ2-5; TRBD2 agrees at 11 bases. The CDR3 has 16 residues. Germline loops: CDR1 SGHVS, CDR2 FNYEAQ. V lost 4 bases to trimming and J lost 1 base; unmatched junction nucleotides: 5. Together with reference TRBV7-6 and TRBJ2-5, the CDR3 gives the full variable domain: GAGVSQSPRYKVTKRGQDVALRCDPISGHVSLYWYRQALGQGPEFLTYFNYEAQQDKSGLPNDRFSAERPEGSISTLTIQRTEQRDSAMYRCASSSMTSGAQETQYFGPGTRLLVL.